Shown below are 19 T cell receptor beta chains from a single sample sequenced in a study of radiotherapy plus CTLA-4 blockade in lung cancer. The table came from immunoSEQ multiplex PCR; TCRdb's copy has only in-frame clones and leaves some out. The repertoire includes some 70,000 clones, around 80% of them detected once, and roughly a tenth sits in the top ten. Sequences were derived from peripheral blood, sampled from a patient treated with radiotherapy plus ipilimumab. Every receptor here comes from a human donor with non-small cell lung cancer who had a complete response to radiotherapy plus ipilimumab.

The CDR3 loop reads CASSLGTRPDTQYF. CDR3 nucleotides: TGTGCCAGCAGTCTTGGGACGCGGCCAGATACGCAGTATTTT. The chain carries TRBV27 and TRBJ2-3; D is possibly TRBD1 or TRBD2 (5 bases each). In germline, CDR1 is MNHEY, CDR2 SMNVEV (reference sequence). The CDR3 has 14 amino acids. The V and J ends lost 5 bases and 4 bases respectively, with 13 bases between them.

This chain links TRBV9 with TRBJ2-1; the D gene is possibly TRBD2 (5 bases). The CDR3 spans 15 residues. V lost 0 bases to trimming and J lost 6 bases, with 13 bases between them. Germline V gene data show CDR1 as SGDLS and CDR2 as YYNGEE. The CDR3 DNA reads TGTGCCAGCAGCGTAGAAGGGAGTCTGGTCAATGAGCAGTTCTTC. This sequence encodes CASSVEGSLVNEQFF. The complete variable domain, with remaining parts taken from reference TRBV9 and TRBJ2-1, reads DSGVTQTPKHLITATGQRVTLRCSPRSGDLSVYWYQQSLDQGLQFLIQYYNGEERAKGNILERFSAQQFPDLHSELNLSSLELGDSALYFCASSVEGSLVNEQFFGPGTRLTVL.

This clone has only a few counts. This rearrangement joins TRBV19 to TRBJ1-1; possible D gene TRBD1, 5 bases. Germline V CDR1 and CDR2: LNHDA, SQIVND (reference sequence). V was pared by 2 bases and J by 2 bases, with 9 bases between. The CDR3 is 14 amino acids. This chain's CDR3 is CASSIKQVNTEAFF. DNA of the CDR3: TGTGCCAGTAGTATAAAACAGGTCAACACTGAAGCTTTCTTT.

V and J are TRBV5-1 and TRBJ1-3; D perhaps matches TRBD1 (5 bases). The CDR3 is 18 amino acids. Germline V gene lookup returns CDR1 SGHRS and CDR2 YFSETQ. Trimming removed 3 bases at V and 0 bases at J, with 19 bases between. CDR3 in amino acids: CASSWGAGEGSSGNTIYF. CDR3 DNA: TGCGCCAGCAGCTGGGGAGCAGGCGAGGGGAGCTCTGGAAACACCATATATTTT.

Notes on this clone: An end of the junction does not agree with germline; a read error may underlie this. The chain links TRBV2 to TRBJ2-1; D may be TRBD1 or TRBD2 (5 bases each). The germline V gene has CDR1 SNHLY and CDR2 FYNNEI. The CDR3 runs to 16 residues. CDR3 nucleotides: TGTGCCAGCAGTGAAGCGCTGGGGACCTCCTACAGTGAGCAGTTCTTC. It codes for CASSEALGTSYSEQFF.

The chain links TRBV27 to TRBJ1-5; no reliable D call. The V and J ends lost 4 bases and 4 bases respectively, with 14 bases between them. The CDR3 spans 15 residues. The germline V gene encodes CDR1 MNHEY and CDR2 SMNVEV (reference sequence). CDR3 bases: TGTGCCAGCAGTTCCTTGGAGGGCCCGAATCAGCCCCAGCATTTT. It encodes CASSSLEGPNQPQHF.

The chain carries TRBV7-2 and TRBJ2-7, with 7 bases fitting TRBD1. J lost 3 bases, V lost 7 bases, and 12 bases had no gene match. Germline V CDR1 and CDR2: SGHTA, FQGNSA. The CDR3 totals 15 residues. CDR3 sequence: CASTSTGQRYYEQYF. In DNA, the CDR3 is TGTGCCAGCACATCTACGGGACAGCGATACTACGAGCAGTACTTC.

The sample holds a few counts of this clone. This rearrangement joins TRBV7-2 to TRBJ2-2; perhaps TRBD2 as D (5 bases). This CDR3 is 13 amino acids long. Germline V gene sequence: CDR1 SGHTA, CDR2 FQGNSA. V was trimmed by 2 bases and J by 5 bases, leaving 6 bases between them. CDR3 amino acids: CASSLRRTGELFF. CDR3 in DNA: TGTGCCAGCAGCTTAAGGAGGACCGGGGAGCTGTTTTTT.

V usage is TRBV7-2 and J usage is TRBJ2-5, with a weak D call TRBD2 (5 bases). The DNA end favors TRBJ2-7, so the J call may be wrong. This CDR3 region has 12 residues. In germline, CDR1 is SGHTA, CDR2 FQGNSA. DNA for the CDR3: TGTGCCAGCAGCCCGGGGTCCTACGAGCAGTACTTC. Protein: CASSPGSYEQYF.

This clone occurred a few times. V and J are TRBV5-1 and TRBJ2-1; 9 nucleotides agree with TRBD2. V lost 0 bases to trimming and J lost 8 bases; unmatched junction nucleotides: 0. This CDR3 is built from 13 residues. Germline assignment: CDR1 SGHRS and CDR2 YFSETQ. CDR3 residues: CASSLGLADEQFF. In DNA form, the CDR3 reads TGCGCCAGCAGCTTGGGACTAGCGGATGAGCAGTTCTTC.

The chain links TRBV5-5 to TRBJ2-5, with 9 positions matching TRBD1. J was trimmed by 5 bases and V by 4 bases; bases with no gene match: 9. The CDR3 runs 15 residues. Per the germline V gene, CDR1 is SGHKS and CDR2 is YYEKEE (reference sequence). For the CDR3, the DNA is TGTGCCAGCAGCCCGCTGACAGGGGGAACGGAGACCCAGTACTTC. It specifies CASSPLTGGTETQYF.

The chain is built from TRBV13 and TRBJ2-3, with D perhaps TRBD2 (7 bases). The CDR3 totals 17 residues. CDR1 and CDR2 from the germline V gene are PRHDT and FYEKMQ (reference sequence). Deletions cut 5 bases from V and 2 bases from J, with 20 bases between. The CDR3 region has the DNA TGTGCCAGCAGCCCCACGGGGGCGGGGGTTTTCACAGATACGCAGTATTTT. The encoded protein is CASSPTGAGVFTDTQYF.

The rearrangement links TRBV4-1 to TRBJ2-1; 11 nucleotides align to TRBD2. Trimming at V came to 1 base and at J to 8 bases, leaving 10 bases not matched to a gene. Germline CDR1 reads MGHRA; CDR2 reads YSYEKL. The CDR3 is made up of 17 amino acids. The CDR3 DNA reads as TGCGCCAGCAGCCAAGGGGTAGCGGGGGGGCCGGTGGATGAGCAGTTCTTC. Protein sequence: CASSQGVAGGPVDEQFF.

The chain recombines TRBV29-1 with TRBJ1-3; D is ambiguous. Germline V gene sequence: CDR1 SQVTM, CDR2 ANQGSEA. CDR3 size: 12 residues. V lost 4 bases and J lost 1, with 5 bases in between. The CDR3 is CSVGASGNTIYF. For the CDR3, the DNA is TGCAGCGTTGGGGCTTCTGGAAACACCATATATTTT.

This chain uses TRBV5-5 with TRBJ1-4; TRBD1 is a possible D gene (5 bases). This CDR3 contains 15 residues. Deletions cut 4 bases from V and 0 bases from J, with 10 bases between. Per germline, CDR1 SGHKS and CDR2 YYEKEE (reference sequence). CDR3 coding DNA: TGTGCCAGCAGCCCAGCGACAGCAACTAATGAAAAACTGTTTTTT. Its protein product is CASSPATATNEKLFF.

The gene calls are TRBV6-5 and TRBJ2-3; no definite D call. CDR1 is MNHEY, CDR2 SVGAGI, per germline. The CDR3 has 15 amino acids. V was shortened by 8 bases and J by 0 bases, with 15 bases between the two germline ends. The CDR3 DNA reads TGTGCCAGCCTACTTACGGGCTCTAGCACAGATACGCAGTATTTT. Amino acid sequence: CASLLTGSSTDTQYF.

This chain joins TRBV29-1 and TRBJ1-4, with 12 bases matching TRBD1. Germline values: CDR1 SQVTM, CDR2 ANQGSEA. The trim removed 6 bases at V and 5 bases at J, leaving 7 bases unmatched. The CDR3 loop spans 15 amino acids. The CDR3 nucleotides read TGCAGCGTCAGAGGGGACAGGGGGCGAAATGAAAAACTGTTTTTT. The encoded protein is CSVRGDRGRNEKLFF.

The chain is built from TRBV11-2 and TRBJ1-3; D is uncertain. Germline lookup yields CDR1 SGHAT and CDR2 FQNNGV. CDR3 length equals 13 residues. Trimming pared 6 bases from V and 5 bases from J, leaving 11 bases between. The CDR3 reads CASRMGGRNTIYF. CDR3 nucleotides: TGTGCCAGCAGGATGGGAGGCCGAAACACCATATATTTT.

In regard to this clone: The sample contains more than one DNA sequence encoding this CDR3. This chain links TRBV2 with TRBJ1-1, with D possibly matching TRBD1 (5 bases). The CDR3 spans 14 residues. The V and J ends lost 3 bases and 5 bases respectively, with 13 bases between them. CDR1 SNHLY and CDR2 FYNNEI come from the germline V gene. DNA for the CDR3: TGTGCCAGCAGTGACGTACAGGCGCGGACTGAAGCTTTCTTT. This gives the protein CASSDVQARTEAFF.